This T cell receptor (beta chain) was sequenced in a study of T cells in localized non-small cell lung cancer. Points on this clone: The junction departs from the called germline gene at one end, perhaps through a read error.

TCRdb keeps only in-frame clones here, not all; method: immunoSEQ multiplex PCR. The sample holds around 45,000 clones, 85% to 90% seen once. Source: PBMCs, taken before any cancer treatment. The TCR originated in a man aged 35 to 69 with stage II lung adenocarcinoma.

The CDR3 spells CASSYQDRGHGYTF. The CDR3 DNA is TGTGCCAGCAGCTACCAAGACAGGGGGCATGGCTACACCTTC. The V and J genes are TRBV5-3 and TRBJ1-2, with 10 nucleotides matching TRBD1. TRBV5-3 is an ORF; its function is uncertain. The CDR3 contains 14 residues.